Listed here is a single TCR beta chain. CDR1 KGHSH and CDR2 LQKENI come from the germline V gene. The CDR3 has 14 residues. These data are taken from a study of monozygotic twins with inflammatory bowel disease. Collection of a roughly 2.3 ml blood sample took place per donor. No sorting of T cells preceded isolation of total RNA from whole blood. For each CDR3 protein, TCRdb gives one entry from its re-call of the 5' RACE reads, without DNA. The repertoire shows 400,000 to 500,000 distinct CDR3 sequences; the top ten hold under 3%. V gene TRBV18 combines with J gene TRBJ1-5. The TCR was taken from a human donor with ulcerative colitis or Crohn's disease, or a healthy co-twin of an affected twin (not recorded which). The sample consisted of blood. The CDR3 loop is CASSTVRSNQPQHF.